The sequence of this T cell receptor (beta chain) was determined in a study of STAT5B mutations in CD4+ large granular lymphocyte leukemia. Study information: Among healthy donors, a particular HLA allele went with more CDR3 'QG' motifs.

This CDR3 spans 14 amino acids. Germline V CDR1 and CDR2: SGHTA, FQGTGA. Trimming pared 2 bases from V and 1 base from J, leaving 3 bases between. Study-level findings and limits: 25% of private leukemic clonotypes occurred rarely in other patients' non-leukemic repertoires.

In this sample, this clone turned up once. What it recognizes is unknown. The assay was immunoSEQ multiplex PCR, and TCRdb's table has in-frame clones only and misses some. Found here are over 35,000 clones, 84% of them singletons; the top ten hold approximately 0.32%. V gene TRBV7-3 combines with J gene TRBJ2-6; D remains ambiguous. This receptor was obtained from a human donor in good health. Sequenced: CD4+ T cells from blood buffy coats. In DNA form, the CDR3 reads TGTGCCAGCAGCTTAGGGTCTGGGGCCAACGTCCTGACTTTC. Residues: CASSLGSGANVLTF.